The 17 T cell receptor beta chains below all came from one sample that was sequenced in a study of early T cells in non-severe SARS-CoV-2 infection. TCRdb fed the 5' RACE reads into MiXCR, producing one record per CDR3 protein. This table has 45,000 or so distinct CDR3 sequences, 20% to 25% appearing once. Sample: whole blood, taken at baseline. The receptors were gathered from an adult who was a healthcare worker with PCR-confirmed SARS-CoV-2 infection or an uninfected control (not recorded which).

This clonotype was observed a few times. The V call is TRBV7-9, the J call TRBJ1-1, with a tentative D call TRBD1 (5 bases). The V gene's germline CDR1 is SEHNR and CDR2 FQNEAQ (reference sequence). The CDR3 sequence is 15 residues long. V lost 6 bases and J 4 bases, leaving 18 bases between the germline ends. The CDR3 DNA reads TGTGCCAGCAGTAAACCGGACCCTGGGGGCACTGAAGCTTTCTTT. Its protein product is CASSKPDPGGTEAFF.

V usage is TRBV20-1 and J usage is TRBJ1-2; D possibly corresponds to TRBD1 (6 bases). V was trimmed by 3 bases and J by 2 bases, leaving 13 bases between them. The germline V gene has CDR1 DFQATT and CDR2 SNEGSKA (reference sequence). The CDR3 extends over 14 amino acids. Written as DNA, the CDR3 is TGCAGTGCTAGGGAGGGGGACCTCAACTATGGCTACACCTTC. It is translated as CSAREGDLNYGYTF.

The chain has TRBV6-6 and TRBJ2-7; perhaps TRBD2 as D (5 bases). The CDR3 has 12 amino acids. Germline loops: CDR1 MNHNY, CDR2 SVGAGI (reference sequence). The V and J ends lost 6 bases and 4 bases respectively, with 10 bases between them. This CDR3 is CASSAGGYEQYF. CDR3 in DNA: TGTGCCAGCAGCGCAGGAGGATACGAGCAGTACTTC.

The chain recombines TRBV13 with TRBJ1-2; 9 bases line up with TRBD1. Per the germline V gene, CDR1 is PRHDT and CDR2 is FYEKMQ (reference sequence). The CDR3 length is 16 residues. The J segment lost 4 bases and the V segment lost 5 bases, leaving 11 bases of the junction unmatched. The CDR3, as DNA: TGTGCCAGCAGCACCACCACAGGGGGCATATCCTATGGCTACACCTTC. Its translation is CASSTTTGGISYGYTF. Looking up the rest from reference TRBV13 and TRBJ1-2 gives the full variable domain: AAGVIQSPRHLIKEKRETATLKCYPIPRHDTVYWYQQGPGQDPQFLISFYEKMQSDKGSIPDRFSAQQFSDYHSELNMSSLELGDSALYFCASSTTTGGISYGYTFGSGTRLTVV.

The genes are TRBV5-1 and TRBJ2-7; perhaps TRBD2 as D (6 bases). This CDR3 has 16 amino acids. Trimming shortened V by 4 bases and J by 1 base, and 18 bases separated the two germline ends. Germline V CDR1 and CDR2: SGHRS, YFSETQ. CDR3 amino acids: CASSPRTAGGSYEQYF. CDR3 DNA: TGCGCCAGCAGCCCCCGGACGGCCGGGGGTTCCTACGAGCAGTACTTC.

V and J are TRBV20-1 and TRBJ2-3; no reliable D call. V was cut by 5 bases and J by 6 bases, with 15 bases left in between. The CDR3 has 13 amino acids. Germline V gene data show CDR1 as DFQATT and CDR2 as SNEGSKA (reference sequence). The CDR3 coding sequence is TGCAGTGCTCGCCCCACTACGCGGGATACGCAGTATTTT. It specifies CSARPTTRDTQYF.

V usage is TRBV6-4 and J usage is TRBJ2-3, with D tentatively TRBD1 or TRBD2 (6 bases each). The CDR3 consists of 15 residues. Germline V gene lookup returns CDR1 MRHNA and CDR2 SNTAGT. Trimming cost V 2 bases and J 0 bases, with 9 bases left between them. The DNA for the CDR3 is TGTGCCAGCAGTGACAGGGGGGAGAGCACAGATACGCAGTATTTT. This sequence encodes CASSDRGESTDTQYF.

V and J are TRBV6-2 or TRBV6-3 and TRBJ2-1, with unresolved D. The ends were cut back, 2 bases at V and 0 bases at J, with 8 bases in the middle. This CDR3 spans 15 amino acids. Germline values: CDR1 MNHEY, CDR2 SVGEGT. This CDR3 is CASSYGWSSYNEQFF. For the CDR3, the DNA is TGTGCCAGCAGTTACGGCTGGAGCTCCTACAATGAGCAGTTCTTC.

This clonotype has more than one count but fewer than ten. The CDR3 DNA reads as TGTGCCAGCAGTTTAGGCAGGGAGGCAGATACGCAGTATTTT. Protein: CASSLGREADTQYF. The chain couples TRBV12-3 or TRBV12-4 to TRBJ2-3, with D possibly matching TRBD2 (6 bases). There are 14 residues in the CDR3. V lost 1 base to trimming and J lost 4 bases, with 9 bases between them.

The chain employs TRBV10-2 and TRBJ2-1; D might be TRBD1 (5 bases). The CDR3 covers 15 residues. V lost 6 bases to trimming and J lost 0 bases, with 12 bases between them. Germline V gene data show CDR1 as WSHSY and CDR2 as SAAADI. CDR3 coding DNA: TGCGCCAGCAGCGAGACAGAAAACTCCTACAATGAGCAGTTCTTC. Its translation: CASSETENSYNEQFF.

A few counts support this clonotype. The rearrangement links TRBV7-9 to TRBJ1-1, with D possibly matching TRBD1 (5 bases). Deletions cut 4 bases from V and 1 base from J, with 10 bases between. CDR3 length: 14 residues. CDR1 is SEHNR and CDR2 is FQNEAQ in the germline V gene (reference sequence). DNA of the CDR3: TGTGCCAGCAGCTCCACAGGACCGAACACTGAAGCTTTCTTT. This encodes CASSSTGPNTEAFF.

The rearrangement links TRBV6-6 to TRBJ1-6; possible D gene TRBD1, 6 bases. Germline V gene lookup returns CDR1 MNHNY and CDR2 SVGAGI (reference sequence). Trimming shortened V by 0 bases and J by 5 bases, and 14 bases separated the two germline ends. The CDR3 is 17 amino acids. In DNA, the CDR3 is TGTGCCAGCAGTTACTCGGTTTCGGGGGCGGATAATTCACCCCTCCACTTT. The encoded protein is CASSYSVSGADNSPLHF.

CDR3 residues: CASSLLPGLGSYNEQFF. The CDR3 coding sequence is TGTGCCAGCAGCCTACTACCGGGACTAGGCTCCTACAATGAGCAGTTCTTC. This chain connects TRBV9 to TRBJ2-1; 8 nucleotides line up with TRBD2. V lost 4 bases, J lost 0 bases, and 9 bases stayed unmatched. CDR3 length: 17 residues. Germline V gene lookup returns CDR1 SGDLS and CDR2 YYNGEE.

V is TRBV20-1 and J is TRBJ1-4, with D maybe TRBD1 (5 bases). This CDR3 is 14 amino acids long. Germline loops: CDR1 DFQATT, CDR2 SNEGSKA (reference sequence). The V and J ends lost 2 bases and 8 bases respectively, with 15 bases between them. The CDR3: CSARKEGKGEKLFF. Written as DNA, the CDR3 is TGCAGTGCTAGAAAGGAGGGGAAAGGCGAAAAACTGTTTTTT.

This clonotype showed up just a few times. The chain combines TRBV19 with TRBJ2-3, with 7 positions matching TRBD1. Germline-derived CDR1 and CDR2 are LNHDA and SQIVND (reference sequence). Trimming cost V 5 bases and J 4 bases; bases outside gene matches: 6. The CDR3 sequence is 14 residues long. The chain's CDR3 is CASSDREPADTQYF. The CDR3 DNA is TGTGCCAGTAGTGACAGGGAACCTGCAGATACGCAGTATTTT.

The rearrangement links TRBV7-3 to TRBJ2-5, with 7 bases aligning to TRBD1. This CDR3 region has 14 residues. Germline V gene sequence: CDR1 SGHTA, CDR2 FQGTGA. With 3 bases clipped from V and 5 bases from J, the junction kept 6 bases outside the gene matches. The CDR3, as DNA: TGTGCCAGCAGCTTGACAGGGTTGATGGAGACCCAGTACTTC. Translating it yields CASSLTGLMETQYF.

The chain joins TRBV5-3 to TRBJ2-1, with D perhaps TRBD2 (6 bases). TRBV5-3 qualifies as an ORF whose function is uncertain. Trimming pared 1 base from V and 9 bases from J, leaving 8 bases between. This CDR3 contains 12 residues. This chain's CDR3 is CARSLSSGEQFF. The CDR3 nucleotides read TGTGCCAGAAGCTTGAGTAGCGGTGAGCAGTTCTTC.